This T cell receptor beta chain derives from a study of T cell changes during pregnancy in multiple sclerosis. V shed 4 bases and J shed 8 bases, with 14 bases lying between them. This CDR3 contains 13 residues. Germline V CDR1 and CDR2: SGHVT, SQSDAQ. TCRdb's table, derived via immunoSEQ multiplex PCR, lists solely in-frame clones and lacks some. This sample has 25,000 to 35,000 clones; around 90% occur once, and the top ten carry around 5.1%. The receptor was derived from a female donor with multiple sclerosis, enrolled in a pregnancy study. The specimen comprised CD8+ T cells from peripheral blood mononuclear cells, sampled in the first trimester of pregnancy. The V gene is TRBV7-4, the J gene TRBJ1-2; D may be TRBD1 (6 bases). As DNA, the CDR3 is TGTGCCAGCAGCTCTAGAGGGGGGGGAGGCTACACCTTC. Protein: CASSSRGGGGYTF.